These 11 T cell receptor beta chains share one sample of origin, sequenced in a study of OX40 agonist ivuxolimab in advanced cancers. Assay used: immunoSEQ multiplex PCR; TCRdb lists only in-frame clones, some missing. The profile shows about 77,000 clones, more than 80% of them singletons. The material sequenced was CD4+ or CD8+ T cells sorted from blood, taken in a trial of the OX40 agonist ivuxolimab. These receptors were obtained from an adult with an advanced solid tumor such as melanoma, head and neck, liver or kidney cancer.

This chain uses TRBV28 with TRBJ1-1; 10 bases align to TRBD1. V lost 5 bases and J lost 4; bases outside the gene matches: 7. This CDR3 region has 15 residues. CDR1 MDHEN and CDR2 SYDVKM come from the germline V gene. CDR3 nucleotides: TGTGCCAGCAGTAACCCGACAGGGGGCAGCACTGAAGCTTTCTTT. Its translation is CASSNPTGGSTEAFF.

The V and J genes are TRBV5-5 and TRBJ2-1; 10 bases line up with TRBD2. From germline, CDR1 is SGHKS and CDR2 YYEKEE (reference sequence). Trimming cost V 5 bases and J 3 bases; bases outside gene matches: 8. This CDR3 contains 16 residues. CDR3 protein: CASSSIAGGIYNEQFF. CDR3 bases: TGTGCCAGCAGTTCCATAGCGGGGGGTATCTACAATGAGCAGTTCTTC.

The chain combines TRBV28 with TRBJ1-4; D is uncertain. The CDR3 is made up of 14 amino acids. V gave up 1 base and J gave up 7 bases, with 10 bases separating them. Germline V gene data show CDR1 as MDHEN and CDR2 as SYDVKM. The chain's CDR3 is CASSLSGGGEKLFF. The CDR3 DNA is TGTGCCAGCAGTTTATCAGGAGGAGGTGAAAAACTGTTTTTT.

This chain connects TRBV7-6 to TRBJ2-1, with D hard to call. CDR3 length equals 15 residues. CDR1 is SGHVS, CDR2 FNYEAQ, per germline. V shed 5 bases and J shed 5 bases, with 16 bases lying between them. The CDR3 DNA reads TGTGCCAGCAGCCGGCGCCCGAATAATAACAATGAGCAGTTCTTC. It specifies CASSRRPNNNNEQFF.

This sequence joins TRBV28 and TRBJ1-5, with D possibly matching TRBD1 (6 bases). In germline, CDR1 is MDHEN, CDR2 SYDVKM. The CDR3 is 15 amino acids. Between the trimmed V and J ends, which lost 6 bases and 2 bases, there was a span of 14 bases. The CDR3 reads CASRGGAVGNQPQHF. The CDR3 DNA reads as TGTGCCAGCAGGGGGGGGGCCGTGGGCAATCAGCCCCAGCATTTT.

The chain employs TRBV6-5 and TRBJ2-7, with 7 positions matching TRBD1. The junction had 5 bases not matched to a gene; V was cut back by 4 bases and J by 2 bases. The germline V gene encodes CDR1 MNHEY and CDR2 SVGAGI. The CDR3 has 14 residues. The CDR3 reads CASSWRTGTYEQYF. The CDR3 coding sequence is TGTGCCAGCAGTTGGAGGACAGGAACCTACGAGCAGTACTTC.

This chain joins TRBV7-2 and TRBJ1-2; D is uncertain. Germline V gives CDR1 SGHTA, CDR2 FQGNSA. The CDR3 covers 15 residues. V dropped 2 bases and J dropped 7 bases, with 17 bases sitting between them. The CDR3 nucleotides read TGTGCCAGCAGCTTATTTGGTTTCGACGGAAGTGGCTACACCTTC. The encoded protein is CASSLFGFDGSGYTF.

The gene calls are TRBV19 and TRBJ2-1, with D perhaps matching TRBD1 (6 bases). The CDR3 extends over 15 amino acids. V shed 8 bases and J shed 0 bases, with 14 bases lying between them. Germline V gene data show CDR1 as LNHDA and CDR2 as SQIVND (reference sequence). CDR3 nucleotides: TGTGCCAGTTCTATAGGACAGCGCTCCTACAATGAGCAGTTCTTC. This sequence encodes CASSIGQRSYNEQFF. The entire variable domain, with the rest obtained from reference TRBV19 and TRBJ2-1, is as follows: DGGITQSPKYLFRKEGQNVTLSCEQNLNHDAMYWYRQDPGQGLRLIYYSQIVNDFQKGDIAEGYSVSREKKESFPLTVTSAQKNPTAFYLCASSIGQRSYNEQFFGPGTRLTVL.

This clone was recorded only once. The chain combines TRBV29-1 with TRBJ1-2; a possible D gene is TRBD1 (6 bases). The CDR3 runs to 12 residues. V lost 4 bases, J lost 7 bases, and 13 bases lay in between. Germline-derived CDR1 and CDR2 are SQVTM and ANQGSEA. CDR3 sequence (DNA): TGCAGCGTTGCGGGGGGGGCTGGTGGCTACACCTTC. This codes for CSVAGGAGGYTF.

This rearrangement joins TRBV10-3 to TRBJ1-5; no firm D call. The germline V gene encodes CDR1 ENHRY and CDR2 SYGVKD. Trimming removed 11 bases at V and 7 bases at J, with 9 bases between. The CDR3 has 10 amino acids. This chain's CDR3 is CAPRRQPQHF. DNA for the CDR3: TGTGCCCCTCGGCGGCAGCCCCAGCATTTT.

The chain carries TRBV4-2 and TRBJ2-7, with 10 positions matching TRBD1. Germline lookup yields CDR1 LGHNA and CDR2 YNFKEQ. The CDR3 runs 15 residues. With 5 bases clipped from V and 3 bases from J, the junction kept 7 bases outside the gene matches. In DNA, the CDR3 is TGTGCCAGCAGCACGGGACAGGGGATGGGCTACGAGCAGTACTTC. It is translated as CASSTGQGMGYEQYF.